The clone carrying this T cell receptor beta chain has only one observation. This record comes from a study of CD8 T cells in Susac syndrome. Trimming took 0 bases from V and 5 from J; bases not matched to a gene: 8. The CDR3 extends over 17 amino acids. Looked up from germline, CDR1 is LGHDT and CDR2 is YNNKEL (reference sequence). Negative isolation was used for CD8+ and CD4+ T cells and FACS enrichment for TEMRA cells. After extraction with the RNeasy kit, about 0.5 to 1 ug of the RNA was reverse transcribed using random hexamers. The CDR3 of TCR beta was amplified by immunoSEQ multiplex PCR across 54 Vbeta and 13 Jbeta. TCRdb called the immunoSEQ multiplex PCR reads again in MiXCR, with one record for every CDR3 protein. Seen here are just over 150,000 distinct CDR3 sequences, roughly 96% observed once, and the top ten hold about 0.15%.

The chain is built from TRBV3-1 and TRBJ2-1; TRBD1 aligns across 9 bases. The sequenced sample consisted of CD8+ T cells from PBMCs. The clonotype originates from a human donor with multiple sclerosis. CDR3 sequence (DNA): TGTGCCAGCAGCCAAGATGGGATACGGACAGGGGACAATGAGCAGTTCTTC. Amino acids: CASSQDGIRTGDNEQFF.